These T cell receptor beta chains were read from a single sample in a study of shared clonotypes between healthy human individuals. Generated by immunoSEQ multiplex PCR, the TCRdb table keeps only in-frame clones and is missing some. The sample shows 800,000 to 950,000 clones, about 96% of them seen only once. The sequenced material came from naive CD8+ T cells sorted from blood. These receptor sequences come from a young man in good health. Both conserved end residues are part of each CDR3. The D gene is left open where the match is weak. Clone size is stated in some rows and not others, as once, few, many or a class when expanded.

TRBD1 | . | TRBJ2-2 | TRBV28 | TGTGCCAGCAGTTTCCCCCGGACAGGTCTGAACACCGGGGAGCTGTTTTTT | CASSFPRTGLNTGELFF
. | . | TRBJ2-5 | TRBV4-1 | TGCGCCAGCAGCCAAGAGCCGGGTGGACAAGAGACCCAGTACTTC | CASSQEPGGQETQYF
. | . | TRBJ1-2 | TRBV13 | TGTGCCAGCAGCCTGACAGGAGCTACCTATGGCTACACCTTC | CASSLTGATYGYTF
TRBD2 | . | TRBJ2-1 | TRBV4-1 | TGCGCCAGCGGTACTAGCGGGAGTGTCGATGAGCAGTTCTTC | CASGTSGSVDEQFF
TRBD2 | . | TRBJ2-1 | TRBV29-1 | TGCAGCGTCGAAGGGGGACTAGCGGGGGACAATGAGCAGTTCTTC | CSVEGGLAGDNEQFF
TRBD2 | . | TRBJ2-1 | TRBV9 | TGTGCCAGCAGCGTAGTTCGAGCGGGGGATTACAATGAGCAGTTCTTC | CASSVVRAGDYNEQFF
TRBD2 | once | TRBJ2-1 | TRBV11-2 | TGTGCCAGCAGCTTTTTGCCTAGCGGTTCAAATGAGCAGTTCTTC | CASSFLPSGSNEQFF
TRBD1 | few | TRBJ2-7 | TRBV15 | TGTGCCACCAGCTCCCGGGACAGGGGGCACGAGCAGTACTTC | CATSSRDRGHEQYF
. | . | TRBJ2-7 | TRBV4-1 | TGCGCCAGCAGCCCTTGGAGTGCCTACGAGCAGTACTTC | CASSPWSAYEQYF
TRBD2 | . | TRBJ2-1 | TRBV13 | TGTGCCAGCAGCCCGGGACTAGCGGCAAACAATGAGCAGTTCTTC | CASSPGLAANNEQFF
TRBD1 | . | TRBJ2-5 | TRBV5-1 | TGCGCCAGCAGCACGGACAGGGGGAGGGAGACCCAGTACTTC | CASSTDRGRETQYF
TRBD2 | once | TRBJ2-1 | TRBV4-1 | TGCGCCAGCAGCCAAGATTCTAGCGGGAGGAATTACAATGAGCAGTTCTTC | CASSQDSSGRNYNEQFF
. | . | TRBJ1-2 | TRBV7-9 | TGTGCCAGCAGCTTAGAGGGGTATGGCTACACCTTC | CASSLEGYGYTF
TRBD1 | . | TRBJ1-2 | TRBV30 | TGTGCCTGGAGTCTCGTACGGGACAGGGCAAGAGGCTACACCTTC | CAWSLVRDRARGYTF
. | . | TRBJ1-2 | TRBV27 | TGTGCCAGCAGTTTTTCGGTGAGACACTCTTATGGCTACACCTTC | CASSFSVRHSYGYTF
TRBD2 | . | TRBJ2-1 | TRBV9 | TGTGCCAGCAGCGTAGTGGGTAGCGGGATGAGGGAGCAGTTCTTC | CASSVVGSGMREQFF
. | . | TRBJ2-3 | TRBV29-1 | TGCAGCGTCTTTCCAAGGGGCACTAGCACAGATACGCAGTATTTT | CSVFPRGTSTDTQYF
. | . | TRBJ2-7 | TRBV7-2 | TGTGCCAGCAGCTCGGAGGGGTACGAGCAGTACTTC | CASSSEGYEQYF
. | . | TRBJ2-7 | TRBV27 | TGTGCCAGCAGTCTCAGCCGACTAACCGAGCAGTACTTC | CASSLSRLTEQYF
. | . | TRBJ2-1 | TRBV7-9 | TGTGCCAGCAGCTTAGATGCGGCCCCTTCATTCTTC | CASSLDAAPSFF
. | . | TRBJ1-1 | TRBV7-9 | TGTGCCAGCAGCTCCCTACCCGGTCAGGGCGATAACACTGAAGCTTTCTTT | CASSSLPGQGDNTEAFF
. | . | TRBJ2-3 | TRBV6-1 | TGTGCCAGCAGTGACCGAATAGTACGGGAGCGTACAGATACGCAGTATTTT | CASSDRIVRERTDTQYF
. | . | TRBJ2-5 | TRBV11-2 | TGTGCCAGCAGCCTTTTGGGAGAGACCCAGTACTTC | CASSLLGETQYF
. | . | TRBJ2-7 | TRBV7-2 | TGTGCCAGCAGCGTATATAGCGGTTCCTCCTACGAGCAGTACTTC | CASSVYSGSSYEQYF
. | . | TRBJ2-1 | TRBV10-1 | TGCGCCAGCAGTGTTGGGGGAAATGAGCAGTTCTTC | CASSVGGNEQFF
TRBD1 | . | TRBJ1-1 | TRBV9 | TGTGCCAGCAGCGTGGGGACAGGGGCGGGAACTGAAGCTTTCTTT | CASSVGTGAGTEAFF
. | . | TRBJ2-6 | TRBV11-2 | TGTGCCAGCAGCGCAACAGGGTCGGCTGGGGCCAACGTCCTGACTTTC | CASSATGSAGANVLTF
TRBD2 | . | TRBJ2-7 | TRBV27 | TGTGCCAGCAGTCCAGGAAGCGGGAGGGCCGTCTACGAGCAGTACTTC | CASSPGSGRAVYEQYF
. | . | TRBJ2-1 | TRBV7-6 | TGTGCCAGCAGCTCCAGCGGGTCCGCCTACAATGAGCAGTTCTTC | CASSSSGSAYNEQFF
. | . | TRBJ2-7 | TRBV13 | TGTGCCAGCAGCTTGCAGAGGGTAGCGGTAGGCGAGCAGTACTTC | CASSLQRVAVGEQYF
. | . | TRBJ2-7 | TRBV27 | TGTGCCAGCGCGAAGGTCGGCTCCTACGAGCAGTACTTC | CASAKVGSYEQYF
. | . | TRBJ2-1 | TRBV11-2 | TGTGCCAGCAGCTTTTTGCTGGGGACGGATGAGCAGTTCTTC | CASSFLLGTDEQFF
TRBD1 | . | TRBJ1-1 | TRBV19 | TGTGCCAGTAGTATGGGACAGCCTGGGGGGACTGAAGCTTTCTTT | CASSMGQPGGTEAFF
. | . | TRBJ2-7 | TRBV5-6 | TGTGCCAGCAGCTTAAGCGGGCCCTACGAGCAGTACTTC | CASSLSGPYEQYF
TRBD2 | . | TRBJ2-4 | TRBV11-2 | TGTGCCAGCAGCTTAGAGGCCAGGGGGCCTAGCGGGAGAGCCAAAAACATTCAGTACTTC | CASSLEARGPSGRAKNIQYF
TRBD1 | . | TRBJ1-1 | TRBV27 | TGTGCCAGCAGTTACAATCCAGGGGGGATTAATGAAGCTTTCTTT | CASSYNPGGINEAFF
. | . | TRBJ2-7 | TRBV5-6 | TGTGCCAGCACCCCGGGACTCTCCTACGAGCAGTACTTC | CASTPGLSYEQYF